The next 32 T cell receptor beta chains were all read from a single sample in a study of blood T cell repertoires in COVID-19. Profiled with immunoSEQ multiplex PCR; TCRdb holds only in-frame clones, not every one. The sample holds approximately 210,000 clones, around 86% seen once. Material: peripheral blood. The receptor source for this set is a human donor in a cohort sampled during active COVID-19.

The chain uses TRBV4-3 and TRBJ2-7; possibly TRBD2 for D (6 bases). V gave up 0 bases and J gave up 0 bases, with 15 bases separating them. Germline CDR1 reads LGHNA; CDR2 reads YSLEER. The CDR3 covers 17 residues. CDR3 in DNA: TGCGCCAGCAGCCAAGATAGGGGTAGCGGCTACTCCTACGAGCAGTACTTC. Its translation is CASSQDRGSGYSYEQYF.

V usage is TRBV30 and J usage is TRBJ1-6, with a tentative D call TRBD1 (5 bases). Germline assignment: CDR1 GTSNPN and CDR2 SVGIG (reference sequence). The CDR3 consists of 13 residues. Trimming took 1 base from V and 6 from J, leaving 7 bases between them. Here the CDR3 DNA reads TGTGCCTGGAGTGGGGGGGTTAATTCACCCCTCCACTTT. Amino acids: CAWSGGVNSPLHF. Based on the CDR3 plus reference TRBV30 and TRBJ1-6, the full variable domain is SQTIHQWPATLVQPVGSPLSLECTVEGTSNPNLYWYRQAAGRGLQLLFYSVGIGQISSEVPQNLSASRPQDRQFILSSKKLLLSDSGFYLCAWSGGVNSPLHFGNGTRLTVT.

The chain combines TRBV19 with TRBJ2-1; a possible D gene is TRBD2 (6 bases). The length of the CDR3 is 14 residues. Between the trimmed V and J ends, which lost 4 bases and 3 bases, there was a span of 10 bases. CDR1 and CDR2 (germline): LNHDA, SQIVND (reference sequence). DNA of the CDR3: TGTGCCAGTAGTAGGCGGGACCTCTACAATGAGCAGTTCTTC. Encoded protein: CASSRRDLYNEQFF.

The chain is built from TRBV5-8 and TRBJ1-5; 8 bases are a match to TRBD1. The germline CDR1 and CDR2 sequences are SGHTS and YDEGEE. The junction had 2 bases not matched to a gene; V was cut back by 2 bases and J by 4 bases. This CDR3 is 14 amino acids long. The CDR3 bases are TGTGCCAGCAGCTTACGACAGGGGAATCAGCCCCAGCATTTT. Encoded protein: CASSLRQGNQPQHF.

This sequence joins TRBV27 and TRBJ2-7; TRBD2 is a possible D gene (6 bases). V was cut by 1 base and J by 6 bases, with 13 bases left in between. The CDR3 has 14 residues. Germline V gene data show CDR1 as MNHEY and CDR2 as SMNVEV (reference sequence). The CDR3 region is CASSLFGTLAEQYF. In nucleotides, the CDR3 is TGTGCCAGCAGTTTATTTGGGACTTTGGCCGAGCAGTACTTC.

This chain uses TRBV5-1 with TRBJ2-7, with 11 bases aligning to TRBD1. The CDR3 is 15 residues long. Trimming took 4 bases from V and 6 from J; bases not matched to a gene: 9. Germline V gene data show CDR1 as SGHRS and CDR2 as YFSETQ. CDR3 protein: CASSQNRDRGSEQYF. In DNA, the CDR3 is TGCGCCAGCAGCCAGAACCGGGACAGGGGGTCCGAGCAGTACTTC. Looking up the rest from reference TRBV5-1 and TRBJ2-7 gives the full variable domain: KAGVTQTPRYLIKTRGQQVTLSCSPISGHRSVSWYQQTPGQGLQFLFEYFSETQRNKGNFPGRFSGRQFSNSRSEMNVSTLELGDSALYLCASSQNRDRGSEQYFGPGTRLTVT.

In DNA, the CDR3 is TGTGCCAGCAGCCGCAGGGGGCCGGGTGAGCAGTTCTTC. Amino acid sequence: CASSRRGPGEQFF. The chain recombines TRBV5-6 with TRBJ2-1, with TRBD1 identical over 8 bases. This CDR3 contains 13 residues. V lost 4 bases to trimming and J lost 9 bases; unmatched junction nucleotides: 6. Germline values: CDR1 SGHDT, CDR2 YYEEEE.

This chain joins TRBV7-9 and TRBJ2-7, with TRBD2 matching over 15 bases. Germline loops: CDR1 SEHNR, CDR2 FQNEAQ (reference sequence). The CDR3 extends over 16 amino acids. J lost 4 bases, V lost 5 bases, and 6 bases had no gene match. The CDR3 sequence: CASSRTSGRALYEQYF. The CDR3 DNA reads TGTGCCAGCAGCCGGACTAGCGGGAGGGCGTTGTACGAGCAGTACTTC.

V is TRBV6-1 and J is TRBJ1-5; D may be TRBD1 (5 bases). The CDR3 loop spans 11 amino acids. V was trimmed by 3 bases and J by 9 bases, leaving 6 bases between them. Germline values: CDR1 MNHNS, CDR2 SASEGT. The CDR3 sequence: CASSEGGPQHF. The CDR3 nucleotides are TGTGCCAGCAGTGAGGGGGGGCCCCAGCATTTT.

The V and J genes are TRBV7-8 and TRBJ1-5, with D possibly matching TRBD1 (5 bases). Germline lookup yields CDR1 SGHVS and CDR2 FQNEAQ. V was trimmed by 0 bases and J by 5 bases, leaving 8 bases between them. The CDR3 consists of 14 residues. CDR3 sequence reads: CASSLAGGDQPQHF. CDR3 nucleotides: TGTGCCAGCAGCTTAGCGGGGGGGGATCAGCCCCAGCATTTT.

J is TRBJ2-7 and V is TRBV28; 7 positions agree with TRBD2. The ends lost 6 bases at V and 3 bases at J; junction bases unmatched: 8. Per the germline V gene, CDR1 is MDHEN and CDR2 is SYDVKM. This CDR3 contains 14 residues. Written as DNA, the CDR3 is TGTGCCAGCAGCACTCCCAGGACTAGCTACGAGCAGTACTTC. It encodes CASSTPRTSYEQYF.

The chain carries TRBV19 and TRBJ2-7; possibly TRBD1 for D (5 bases). The CDR3 contains 15 residues. Trimming removed 1 base at V and 0 bases at J, with 10 bases between. Germline V gives CDR1 LNHDA, CDR2 SQIVND (reference sequence). The CDR3, as DNA: TGTGCCAGTAGTATAGTAAGGGGCGGCTCCTACGAGCAGTACTTC. It specifies CASSIVRGGSYEQYF.

This clone was observed once. The V and J genes are TRBV21-1 and TRBJ1-2. TRBV21-1 is a listed pseudogene. This CDR3 spans 17 amino acids. CDR3 region: CASSKWKSRAAPRRYTF. CDR3 bases: TGTGCCAGCAGCAAGTGGAAGTCGCGGGCCGCCCCACGGCGGTACACCTTC.

V and J are TRBV28 and TRBJ1-4, with 9 bases matching TRBD1. From germline, CDR1 is MDHEN and CDR2 SYDVKM. The ends lost 5 bases at V and 12 bases at J; junction bases unmatched: 16. CDR3 length: 16 residues. The CDR3 reads CASSTPAGTGRRELFF. CDR3 sequence (DNA): TGTGCCAGCAGTACACCGGCCGGGACAGGGAGGCGGGAACTGTTTTTT. Full variable domain (missing parts from reference TRBV28 and TRBJ1-4): DVKVTQSSRYLVKRTGEKVFLECVQDMDHENMFWYRQDPGLGLRLIYFSYDVKMKEKGDIPEGYSVSREKKERFSLILESASTNQTSMYLCASSTPAGTGRRELFFGSGTQLSVL.

This clone was found once. The rearrangement joins TRBV29-1 to TRBJ2-7; 7 nucleotides line up with TRBD2. From germline, CDR1 is SQVTM and CDR2 ANQGSEA. Germline trimming cut 5 bases from V and 3 bases from J; bases unmatched to any gene: 7. This CDR3 is 13 amino acids long. CDR3 sequence: CSVSWRGNYEQYF. In nucleotides, the CDR3 is TGCAGCGTTTCCTGGCGGGGGAACTACGAGCAGTACTTC.

The genes are TRBV5-4 and TRBJ2-1; 9 bases are a match to TRBD2. Germline lookup yields CDR1 SGHNT and CDR2 YYREEE (reference sequence). This CDR3 comprises 15 residues. With 5 bases clipped from V and 4 bases from J, the junction kept 7 bases outside the gene matches. The CDR3 region has the DNA TGTGCCAGCAGGGGGAGCGGGAGGTTATACAATGAGCAGTTCTTC. Its protein is CASRGSGRLYNEQFF.

The rearrangement links TRBV13 to TRBJ2-1; D not certain. Per germline, CDR1 PRHDT and CDR2 FYEKMQ (reference sequence). Trimming cost V 2 bases and J 2 bases, with 4 bases left between them. The CDR3 contains 13 residues. CDR3 amino acids: CASSLTPYNEQFF. The CDR3 DNA reads as TGTGCCAGCAGCTTAACTCCCTACAATGAGCAGTTCTTC.

The chain joins TRBV4-2 to TRBJ2-2; 12 bases match TRBD2. The V gene's germline CDR1 is LGHNA and CDR2 YNFKEQ. The J segment lost 5 bases and the V segment lost 2 bases, leaving 3 bases of the junction unmatched. The CDR3 has 16 amino acids. CDR3 nucleotide sequence: TGTGCCAGCAGCCAACTGCTAGCGGGAGGGACCGGGGAGCTGTTTTTT. It is translated as CASSQLLAGGTGELFF.

The rearrangement uses TRBV7-2 and TRBJ2-1, with 8 nucleotides matching TRBD2. J gave up 9 bases and V 1 base, and 8 bases lay outside the gene matches. Germline V lookup: CDR1 SGHTA, CDR2 FQGNSA. CDR3 size: 15 residues. CDR3 loop: CASSLGREGLSEQFF. In nucleotides, the CDR3 is TGTGCCAGCAGCTTAGGTCGGGAGGGCCTGAGTGAGCAGTTCTTC.

The V call is TRBV3-1 (or the pseudogene TRBV3-2), the J call TRBJ2-5; D is possibly TRBD2 (5 bases). V dropped 4 bases and J dropped 5 bases, with 17 bases sitting between them. Germline V CDR1 and CDR2: LGHDT, YNNKEL (reference sequence). The CDR3 extends over 15 amino acids. The CDR3 spells CASSPGAASRETQYF. The CDR3 DNA reads as TGTGCCAGCAGCCCTGGAGCTGCTAGCCGCGAGACCCAGTACTTC.

The chain employs TRBV5-4 and TRBJ2-3, with a possible D match to TRBD2 (6 bases). CDR1 and CDR2 (germline): SGHNT, YYREEE (reference sequence). This CDR3 has 16 amino acids. With 4 bases removed from V and 5 bases from J, the gap between germline ends came to 20 bases. The CDR3 loop reads CASSLGTPRGRDTQYF. DNA of the CDR3: TGTGCCAGCAGCCTAGGGACTCCCCGGGGAAGAGATACGCAGTATTTT.

CDR3 nucleotide sequence: TGTGCCAGCATGGACTGGAACTATGGCTACACCTTC. Encoded protein: CASMDWNYGYTF. V and J are TRBV9 and TRBJ1-2, with D hard to call. This CDR3 is 12 amino acids long. In germline, CDR1 is SGDLS, CDR2 YYNGEE. Trimming stripped 6 bases from V and 2 bases from J, with 8 bases between.

The CDR3 bases are TGTGCCAGCAGCTACCTGACTAGCGGACGCTACGAGCAGTACTTC. Translating it yields CASSYLTSGRYEQYF. The gene calls are TRBV5-6 and TRBJ2-7; the match to TRBD2 covers 9 bases. With V trimmed by 3 bases and J by 3 bases, 7 bases remained unmatched. This CDR3 spans 15 amino acids. Germline CDR1 and CDR2: SGHDT and YYEEEE.

This chain links TRBV15 with TRBJ1-1; D is unresolved. In germline, CDR1 is LNHNV, CDR2 YYDKDF (reference sequence). The V and J ends lost 1 base and 5 bases respectively, with 5 bases between them. The CDR3 runs to 12 residues. The CDR3: CATSRASTEAFF. CDR3 coding DNA: TGTGCCACCAGCAGAGCCAGTACTGAAGCTTTCTTT. The full variable domain, in which reference TRBV15 and TRBJ1-1 provide the parts outside the CDR3, is DAMVIQNPRYQVTQFGKPVTLSCSQTLNHNVMYWYQQKSSQAPKLLFHYYDKDFNNEADTPDNFQSRRPNTSFCFLDIRSPGLGDTAMYLCATSRASTEAFFGQGTRLTVV.

The chain recombines TRBV3-1 (or the pseudogene TRBV3-2) with TRBJ1-2; tentative D call: TRBD1 (6 bases). This CDR3 comprises 18 residues. Trimming removed 0 bases at V and 5 bases at J, with 22 bases between. Germline V gene data show CDR1 as LGHDT and CDR2 as YNNKEL (reference sequence). The CDR3 sequence is CASSQEGGTNGRGYGYTF. In DNA, the CDR3 is TGTGCCAGCAGCCAAGAGGGGGGCACAAACGGGAGGGGATATGGCTACACCTTC.

The rearrangement uses TRBV7-3 and TRBJ2-6, with D uncertain. The CDR3 spans 17 residues. V was trimmed by 1 base and J by 0 bases, leaving 10 bases between them. Per germline, CDR1 SGHTA and CDR2 FQGTGA. CDR3 amino acids: CASSLMPQFSGANVLTF. CDR3 sequence (DNA): TGTGCCAGCAGCTTAATGCCACAATTCTCTGGGGCCAACGTCCTGACTTTC.

The chain couples TRBV19 to TRBJ2-2; 15 bases map to TRBD2. Germline loops: CDR1 LNHDA, CDR2 SQIVND (reference sequence). V dropped 6 bases and J dropped 3; count of bases not matched to a gene: 5. The CDR3 is made up of 17 amino acids. CDR3 DNA sequence: TGTGCCAGTAGGGGACTAGCGGGAGGTGGATACACCGGGGAGCTGTTTTTT. It encodes CASRGLAGGGYTGELFF.

On this clone: Other nucleotide sequences in the sample specify the same CDR3. The rearrangement uses TRBV27 and TRBJ1-4; 8 nucleotides match TRBD1. Trimming at V came to 8 bases and at J to 3 bases, leaving 5 bases not matched to a gene. This CDR3 region has 14 residues. The germline V gene has CDR1 MNHEY and CDR2 SMNVEV (reference sequence). CDR3 in amino acids: CASGDRGPNEKLFF. Here the CDR3 DNA reads TGTGCCAGCGGTGACAGGGGACCTAATGAAAAACTGTTTTTT.

This clone was found a few times. V is TRBV18 and J is TRBJ1-2; tentatively, D is TRBD1 (5 bases). The CDR3 totals 14 residues. V was cut by 1 base and J by 2 bases, with 8 bases left in between. Looked up from germline, CDR1 is KGHSH and CDR2 is LQKENI. CDR3: CASSPLGLNYGYTF. The CDR3 DNA follows: TGTGCCAGCTCACCACTGGGACTGAACTATGGCTACACCTTC.

V and J are TRBV7-9 and TRBJ2-7, with 8 bases that match TRBD2. The CDR3 is made up of 19 amino acids. The V segment lost 2 bases and the J segment 0 bases; nucleotides outside the gene matches: 15. The germline CDR1 and CDR2 sequences are SEHNR and FQNEAQ (reference sequence). CDR3 sequence reads: CASSLPPGVSGTPSYEQYF. CDR3 DNA sequence: TGTGCCAGCAGCTTACCCCCAGGGGTTAGCGGGACCCCCTCCTACGAGCAGTACTTC.

The chain carries TRBV27 and TRBJ2-7; maybe TRBD2 (6 bases). The CDR3 has 14 amino acids. V gave up 0 bases and J gave up 5 bases, with 11 bases separating them. The germline gives CDR1 MNHEY, CDR2 SMNVEV (reference sequence). The CDR3 sequence: CASSLSSGWDEQYF. The CDR3 nucleotides read TGTGCCAGCAGTTTATCCAGCGGGTGGGACGAGCAGTACTTC.

In DNA form, the CDR3 reads TGTGCCAGCAGTGAAACAGGGGCGAACACTGAAGCTTTCTTT. This translates into CASSETGANTEAFF. The rearrangement joins TRBV25-1 to TRBJ1-1; 7 bases match TRBD1. Germline V gene data show CDR1 as MGHDK and CDR2 as SYGVNS. V lost 2 bases to trimming and J lost 1 base; unmatched junction nucleotides: 1. This CDR3 is built from 14 residues.